The rows below give T cell receptor beta chains drawn from one sample of a study of T cell changes during pregnancy in multiple sclerosis. Generated by immunoSEQ multiplex PCR, the TCRdb table keeps only in-frame clones and is missing some. The repertoire includes about 80,000 clones, about 90% of them detected once, and around 2.6% sits in the top ten. Sequencing was performed on peripheral blood, taken before pregnancy. These receptors originate from a female donor with multiple sclerosis, enrolled in a pregnancy study. Both conserved end residues are part of each CDR3. D genes are given only for firm matches. A row's size may be missing; if present it is once, few, many or a size class.

d_gene: -
j_gene: TRBJ2-1
v_gene: TRBV7-9
abundance: -
CDR3aa: CASSSLWGVLGWQFF
CDR3nt: TGTGCCAGCAGCTCCCTCTGGGGGGTTTTGGGTTGGCAGTTCTTC

d_gene: TRBD2
j_gene: TRBJ2-1
v_gene: TRBV9
abundance: -
CDR3aa: CASSVSGDAYNEQFF
CDR3nt: TGTGCCAGCAGCGTAAGCGGGGACGCGTACAATGAGCAGTTCTTC

d_gene: TRBD1
j_gene: TRBJ1-2
v_gene: TRBV6-5
abundance: -
CDR3aa: CASSNSGGADYGYTF
CDR3nt: TGTGCCAGCAGTAACTCAGGGGGCGCGGACTATGGCTACACCTTC

d_gene: TRBD1
j_gene: TRBJ1-4
v_gene: TRBV10-3
abundance: once
CDR3aa: CAISESNMGQGARDHEKLFF
CDR3nt: TGTGCCATCAGTGAGTCGAACATGGGACAGGGGGCGCGGGACCATGAAAAACTGTTTTTT

d_gene: -
j_gene: TRBJ1-1
v_gene: TRBV6-5
abundance: -
CDR3aa: CASSYGQMNTEAFF
CDR3nt: TGTGCCAGCAGTTACGGACAGATGAACACTGAAGCTTTCTTT

d_gene: TRBD1
j_gene: TRBJ2-7
v_gene: TRBV10-3
abundance: once
CDR3aa: CAIRPGQGSYEQYF
CDR3nt: TGTGCCATCAGGCCGGGACAGGGAAGCTACGAGCAGTACTTC

d_gene: -
j_gene: TRBJ2-7
v_gene: TRBV10-3
abundance: -
CDR3aa: CASGIQSSYEQYF
CDR3nt: TGTGCCTCCGGGATCCAGAGCTCCTACGAGCAGTACTTC

d_gene: TRBD2
j_gene: TRBJ2-1
v_gene: TRBV27
abundance: -
CDR3aa: CASSLGTSGMFF
CDR3nt: TGTGCCAGCAGTTTAGGAACTAGCGGGATGTTCTTC

d_gene: TRBD1
j_gene: TRBJ2-7
v_gene: TRBV5-4
abundance: -
CDR3aa: CASSSGQPKPNEQYF
CDR3nt: TGTGCCAGCAGCTCGGGACAGCCGAAACCTAACGAGCAGTACTTC

d_gene: TRBD2
j_gene: TRBJ2-1
v_gene: TRBV9
abundance: -
CDR3aa: CASSVAPAGVLGNEQFF
CDR3nt: TGTGCCAGCAGCGTAGCTCCGGCGGGAGTTCTTGGGAATGAGCAGTTCTTC

d_gene: TRBD1
j_gene: TRBJ2-1
v_gene: TRBV19
abundance: -
CDR3aa: CASTRDRVTYNEQFF
CDR3nt: TGTGCCAGTACCCGGGACAGGGTGACCTACAATGAGCAGTTCTTC

d_gene: -
j_gene: TRBJ2-7
v_gene: TRBV11-2
abundance: -
CDR3aa: CASSTDSLGYEQYF
CDR3nt: TGTGCCAGCAGCACCGACAGTCTAGGGTACGAGCAGTACTTC

d_gene: TRBD2
j_gene: TRBJ2-7
v_gene: TRBV2
abundance: -
CDR3aa: CASRRGLAGAYEQYF
CDR3nt: TGTGCCAGCAGGAGAGGACTAGCGGGAGCCTACGAGCAGTACTTC

d_gene: TRBD2
j_gene: TRBJ2-3
v_gene: TRBV5-4
abundance: -
CDR3aa: CASSLEGLAGAGREDTQYF
CDR3nt: TGTGCCAGCAGCTTGGAGGGACTAGCGGGAGCGGGCCGGGAAGATACGCAGTATTTT

d_gene: -
j_gene: TRBJ2-2
v_gene: TRBV15
abundance: -
CDR3aa: CATSKGEGTGELFF
CDR3nt: TGTGCCACCAGCAAGGGGGAGGGAACCGGGGAGCTGTTTTTT

d_gene: TRBD1
j_gene: TRBJ1-2
v_gene: TRBV11-2
abundance: -
CDR3aa: CASSLLQGNYGYTF
CDR3nt: TGTGCCAGCAGCTTATTACAGGGGAACTATGGCTACACCTTC

d_gene: -
j_gene: TRBJ1-1
v_gene: TRBV11-2
abundance: -
CDR3aa: CASSLIEGTWKPNTEAFF
CDR3nt: TGTGCCAGCAGCTTAATCGAGGGGACATGGAAACCCAACACTGAAGCTTTCTTT

d_gene: -
j_gene: TRBJ1-4
v_gene: TRBV6-1
abundance: -
CDR3aa: CASSDHRVWAEVATNEKLFF
CDR3nt: TGTGCCAGCAGTGACCACAGGGTTTGGGCCGAGGTAGCAACTAATGAAAAACTGTTTTTT

d_gene: TRBD2
j_gene: TRBJ2-3
v_gene: TRBV5-4
abundance: -
CDR3aa: CASTLSGTSTDTQYF
CDR3nt: TGTGCCAGCACCCTTAGCGGGACTAGCACAGATACGCAGTATTTT

d_gene: -
j_gene: TRBJ2-7
v_gene: TRBV28
abundance: -
CDR3aa: CASSLRGSYEQYF
CDR3nt: TGTGCCAGCAGTTTAAGGGGCAGCTACGAGCAGTACTTC

d_gene: TRBD1
j_gene: TRBJ2-1
v_gene: TRBV5-6
abundance: -
CDR3aa: CASSLAWTGSDEQFF
CDR3nt: TGTGCCAGCAGCTTGGCCTGGACAGGGTCAGATGAGCAGTTCTTC

d_gene: -
j_gene: TRBJ2-1
v_gene: TRBV9
abundance: -
CDR3aa: CASSVEWGRAGEQFF
CDR3nt: TGTGCCAGCAGCGTAGAGTGGGGGCGGGCGGGTGAGCAGTTCTTC

d_gene: TRBD1
j_gene: TRBJ2-2
v_gene: TRBV9
abundance: -
CDR3aa: CASSVDGTGLTGELFF
CDR3nt: TGTGCCAGCAGCGTAGATGGGACAGGGCTCACCGGGGAGCTGTTTTTT

d_gene: -
j_gene: TRBJ2-1
v_gene: TRBV21-1
abundance: -
CDR3aa: CASMLAGGLYNEQFF
CDR3nt: TGTGCCAGCATGCTAGCGGGAGGACTCTACAATGAGCAGTTCTTC

d_gene: TRBD1
j_gene: TRBJ1-1
v_gene: TRBV19
abundance: -
CDR3aa: CASSIWGQGDTEAFF
CDR3nt: TGTGCCAGTAGTATTTGGGGACAGGGGGACACTGAAGCTTTCTTT

d_gene: TRBD2
j_gene: TRBJ2-1
v_gene: TRBV4-2
abundance: -
CDR3aa: CASSQPGLAGEQFF
CDR3nt: TGTGCCAGCAGCCAACCGGGACTAGCGGGAGAGCAGTTCTTC

d_gene: -
j_gene: TRBJ2-4
v_gene: TRBV5-1
abundance: -
CDR3aa: CASSLDFRESYF
CDR3nt: TGCGCCAGCAGCTTGGACTTCAGGGAATCGTACTTC